This T cell receptor beta chain was captured by sequencing in a study of T-cell reconstitution after alpha-beta-depleted transplantation in children. CDR1 is DFQATT, CDR2 SNEGSKA, per germline (reference sequence). V lost 5 bases, J lost 4 bases, and 20 bases lay in between. The CDR3 has 15 amino acids. As it was prepared, the TCRbeta library received unique molecular identifiers. TCRdb ran MiXCR on the PCR reads and lists one entry per CDR3 protein. This table holds around 500,000 distinct CDR3 sequences, under 25% found once. The sample holds many counts of this clonotype. No antigen is known for it. Study-wide points: About two months after transplant, alpha-beta T cells reportedly came from several hundred expanded graft clones. Certain patients had high TCRbeta diversity at day 60, and it came from recipient T cells and thymic progenitors that survived.

The rearrangement links TRBV20-1 to TRBJ2-5, with D perhaps TRBD2 (7 bases). This receptor was obtained from a boy younger than two who had a stem cell transplant for acute myeloid leukemia, so the T cells may come from the graft donor. Here the sequenced sample was PBMCs, mostly from graft donor cells, taken 360 days after TCRalphabeta/CD19-depleted stem cell transplant. DNA for the CDR3: TGCAGTGCTCACCGCGTCCGGGGGGCGTCAGAGACCCAGTACTTC. Amino acids: CSAHRVRGASETQYF.